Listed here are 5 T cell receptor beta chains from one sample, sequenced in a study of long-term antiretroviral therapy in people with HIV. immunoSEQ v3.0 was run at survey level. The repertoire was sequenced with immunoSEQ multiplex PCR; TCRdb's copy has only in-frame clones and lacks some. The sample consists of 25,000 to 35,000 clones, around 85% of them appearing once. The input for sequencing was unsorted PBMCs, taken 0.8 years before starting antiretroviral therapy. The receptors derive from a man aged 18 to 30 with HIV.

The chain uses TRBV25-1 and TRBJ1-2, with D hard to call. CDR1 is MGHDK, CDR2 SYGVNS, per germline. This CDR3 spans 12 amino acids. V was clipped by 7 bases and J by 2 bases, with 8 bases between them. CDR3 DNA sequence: TGTGCCAGCACCAGCCCAAACTATGGCTACACCTTC. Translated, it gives CASTSPNYGYTF.

CDR3 in DNA: TGTGCCAGCAGGCGGTTTGCGGGGGCCGTCGAGCAGTACTTC. Encoded protein: CASRRFAGAVEQYF. V gene TRBV13 combines with J gene TRBJ2-7; maybe TRBD2 (7 bases). Trimming shortened V by 6 bases and J by 6 bases, and 18 bases separated the two germline ends. This CDR3 spans 14 amino acids. Germline V gene data show CDR1 as PRHDT and CDR2 as FYEKMQ (reference sequence).

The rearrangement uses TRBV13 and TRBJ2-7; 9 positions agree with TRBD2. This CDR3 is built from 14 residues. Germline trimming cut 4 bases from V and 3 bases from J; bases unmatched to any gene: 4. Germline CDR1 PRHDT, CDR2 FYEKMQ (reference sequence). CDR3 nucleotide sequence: TGTGCCAGCAGCTCACGACTAGCGGTCTACGAGCAGTACTTC. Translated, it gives CASSSRLAVYEQYF.

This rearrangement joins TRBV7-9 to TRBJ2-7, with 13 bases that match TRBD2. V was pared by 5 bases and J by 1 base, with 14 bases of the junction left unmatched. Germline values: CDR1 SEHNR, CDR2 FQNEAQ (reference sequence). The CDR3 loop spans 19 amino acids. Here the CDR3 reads CASSRAGGGLAGLSYEQYF. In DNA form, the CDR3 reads TGTGCCAGCAGCCGGGCGGGTGGGGGACTAGCGGGATTATCCTACGAGCAGTACTTC.

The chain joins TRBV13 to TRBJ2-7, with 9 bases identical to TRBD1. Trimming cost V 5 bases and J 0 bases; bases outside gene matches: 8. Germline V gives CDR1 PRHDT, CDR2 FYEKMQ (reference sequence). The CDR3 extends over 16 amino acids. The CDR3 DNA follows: TGTGCCAGCAGCCCACAGGGGGCGCGGGTCTCCTACGAGCAGTACTTC. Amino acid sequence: CASSPQGARVSYEQYF.